Listed below are T cell receptor beta chains from one sample, sequenced in a study of shared clonotypes between healthy human individuals. TCRdb keeps only in-frame clones here, not all; method: immunoSEQ multiplex PCR. The table lists roughly 2 million clones, approximately 94% of them singletons. The source material was naive CD8+ T cells sorted from blood. The origin of the receptors is a man between 18 and 35 years old in good health. Each CDR3 is given without its conserved first and last residue.

V gene,CDR3 protein
TRBV27,ASSLRGHAGELF
TRBV27,ASSLSGGQNQPQH
TRBV5-6,ASSLEGSNYGYT
TRBV7-3,ASSLVGESSPLH
TRBV29-1,SVESNTGELF
TRBV7-9,ASSREVGYETQY
TRBV10-2,ASSTGSSYEQY
TRBV10-3,AISEGEGGDTGELF
TRBV29-1,SVGTDYNEQF
TRBV4-1,ASSQIGGQGQPQH
TRBV30,AWSRQGTDTQY
TRBV6-5,ASGAGAGANVLT
TRBV6-5,ASSYSIRDREKLF
TRBV29-1,SVEGQGTGYT
TRBV6-5,ASSYSDRTYEQY
TRBV6-1,ASSDVTGGSDEQY
TRBV15,ATKSLETQY
TRBV9,ASSVANSYGYT
TRBV27,ASSLPPGAENTEAF
TRBV7-6,ASSLAGSYEQY
TRBV6-6,ASSYPGQANTEAF
TRBV27,ASSLTERSYEQY
TRBV10-1,ANLPGLAGGLAYNEQF
TRBV5-4,ASSDTGPRSYNEQF
TRBV5-6,ASSSGARPEAF
TRBV7-9,ALQDGYNEQF
TRBV20-1,SAYGETQY
TRBV7-9,ASSQGTEAF
TRBV29-1,SVDSLRSGGNEQF
TRBV4-1,ASSQDKPSGQETQY
TRBV6-6,ASSSQGTQY
TRBV11-2,ASSHTASYEQY
TRBV4-3,ASRGGYEQY
TRBV19,ASSIDAETGLNTGELF
TRBV4-3,ASSLASGAGDIQY
TRBV19,ASSLRERYEQY
TRBV9,ASSVGSPGINEKLF
TRBV13,ASSLGTATYEQY
TRBV21-1,ASSLFRGTHTGRY
TRBV28,ASSFRGQYNEQF
TRBV5-1,ASSPPPGRSYEQY
TRBV7-9,ASSSPEVMGNYGYT
TRBV4-3,ASSLNRGGSGANVLT
TRBV2,ARSTGTGGLDEQY
TRBV5-5,ASSLPHNEQF
TRBV28,ASSALAGGGQETQY
TRBV5-6,ASSLGQADEQY
TRBV6-5,ASSYSGGEKLF
TRBV6-1,ASSEERVRGGSTPLH